The source of this TCR beta chain is a study of blood T cell repertoires in COVID-19. Study-level background: Donors in the United States, Italy and Spain gave samples during acute or convalescent COVID-19.

Germline loops: CDR1 SGHVS, CDR2 FQNEAQ. The V and J ends lost 4 bases and 2 bases respectively, with 9 bases between them. The CDR3 runs 15 residues. Some clones are missing from TCRdb's copy, which holds only in-frame ones; the method was immunoSEQ multiplex PCR. The sample holds 120,000 to 150,000 clones, around 88% seen once. The rearrangement joins TRBV7-8 to TRBJ2-6; D is possibly TRBD1 (5 bases). This clonotype was sampled from a human donor in a cohort sampled during active COVID-19. The sample comprised peripheral blood. CDR3 loop: CASSSQGAGANVLTF. The CDR3 nucleotides read TGTGCCAGCAGCTCTCAGGGCGCTGGGGCCAACGTCCTGACTTTC.